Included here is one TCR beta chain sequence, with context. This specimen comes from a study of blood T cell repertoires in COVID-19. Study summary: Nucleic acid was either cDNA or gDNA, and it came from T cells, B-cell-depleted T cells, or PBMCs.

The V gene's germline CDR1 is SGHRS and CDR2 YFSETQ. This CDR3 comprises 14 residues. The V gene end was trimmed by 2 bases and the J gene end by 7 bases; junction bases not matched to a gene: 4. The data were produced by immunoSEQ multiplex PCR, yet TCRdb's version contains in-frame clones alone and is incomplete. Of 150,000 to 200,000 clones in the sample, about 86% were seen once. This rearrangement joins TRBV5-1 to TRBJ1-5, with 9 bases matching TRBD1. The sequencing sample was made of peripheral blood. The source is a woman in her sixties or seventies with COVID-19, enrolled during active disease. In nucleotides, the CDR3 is TGCGCCAGCAGCTTCGGGACAGGGTTCCAGCCCCAGCATTTT. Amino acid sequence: CASSFGTGFQPQHF.